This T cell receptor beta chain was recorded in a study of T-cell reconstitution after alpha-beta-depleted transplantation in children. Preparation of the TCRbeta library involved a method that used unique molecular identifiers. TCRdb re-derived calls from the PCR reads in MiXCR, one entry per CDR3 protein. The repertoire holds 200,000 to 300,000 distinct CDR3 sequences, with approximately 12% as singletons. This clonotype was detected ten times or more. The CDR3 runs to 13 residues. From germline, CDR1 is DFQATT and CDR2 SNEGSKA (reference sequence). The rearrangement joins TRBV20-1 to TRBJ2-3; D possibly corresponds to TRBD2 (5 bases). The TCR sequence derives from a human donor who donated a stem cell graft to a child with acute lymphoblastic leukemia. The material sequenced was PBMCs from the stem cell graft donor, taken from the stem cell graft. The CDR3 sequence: CRSEGAPSDTQYF. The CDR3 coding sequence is TGCAGGTCCGAGGGAGCACCGTCAGATACGCAGTATTTT.